This is a list of T cell receptor beta chains from one sample in a study of cytotoxic CD8 clonotypes in ibrutinib-treated CLL. Sequencing used immunoSEQ multiplex PCR; TCRdb keeps in-frame clones, though not all of them. The sample includes almost 250,000 clones, 70% seen only once; the top ten take roughly 14%. Source: PBMCs, taken after 24 months of ibrutinib treatment. These receptors came from a human donor with chronic lymphocytic leukemia. Each CDR3 is given with its conserved first and last residue. The D gene is left open where the match is weak. Where a row states a size, it is once, few, many or the class of an expanded clone; other rows omit it.

V gene	D gene	clone size	J gene	CDR3 protein	CDR3 DNA
TRBV13	TRBD2	NA	TRBJ2-7	CASSPRDYYEQYF	TGTGCCAGCAGCCCGCGGGACTACTACGAGCAGTACTTC
TRBV27	NA	NA	TRBJ2-7	CASSLLASPPYEQYF	TGTGCCAGCAGTTTATTGGCTAGCCCGCCCTACGAGCAGTACTTC
TRBV7-3	NA	NA	TRBJ1-2	CASSSRPPDGYTF	TGTGCCAGCAGCTCGAGACCCCCAGATGGCTACACCTTC
TRBV2	NA	few	TRBJ2-1	CASSPGKIYNEQFF	TGTGCCAGCAGCCCGGGGAAGATTTACAATGAGCAGTTCTTC
TRBV21-1	NA	few	TRBJ2-5	CASYRDSETQYF	TGTGCCAGCTATCGGGACTCGGAGACCCAGTACTTC
TRBV29-1	NA	NA	TRBJ2-3	CSVEKGSTDTQYF	TGCAGCGTTGAAAAGGGTAGCACAGATACGCAGTATTTT
TRBV7-2	NA	NA	TRBJ1-1	CASSFSTGMNTEAFF	TGTGCCAGCAGCTTTTCGACAGGCATGAACACTGAAGCTTTCTTT
TRBV27	NA	NA	TRBJ2-7	CASSYPSASKQYF	TGTGCCAGCAGTTACCCGTCGGCTAGCAAGCAGTACTTC
TRBV4-1	TRBD2	NA	TRBJ2-4	CASSQPLAGEGNIQYF	TGCGCCAGCAGCCAACCTTTAGCGGGAGAGGGAAACATTCAGTACTTC
TRBV6-6	TRBD1	NA	TRBJ1-1	CATRQGVSLVNTEAFF	TGTGCCACCAGACAGGGTGTATCGTTGGTGAACACTGAAGCTTTCTTT
TRBV10-3	TRBD1	NA	TRBJ1-1	CALGGPNTEAFF	TGTGCCTTAGGGGGCCCGAACACTGAAGCTTTCTTT
TRBV27	NA	NA	TRBJ2-7	CASSPLGVGEQYF	TGTGCCAGCAGTCCCTTGGGGGTGGGGGAGCAGTACTTC
TRBV9	TRBD2	few	TRBJ2-1	CASSVVVAGGWNEQFF	TGTGCCAGCAGCGTAGTGGTAGCGGGAGGTTGGAATGAGCAGTTCTTC
TRBV7-3	TRBD2	NA	TRBJ2-1	CASSLTGTNNEQFF	TGTGCCAGCAGCTTAACCGGGACTAACAATGAGCAGTTCTTC
TRBV5-1	NA	few	TRBJ1-1	CASSFAENTEAFF	TGCGCCAGCAGCTTCGCAGAGAACACTGAAGCTTTCTTT
TRBV5-1	TRBD2	NA	TRBJ2-7	CASSLAGTSGSPGYEQYF	TGCGCCAGCAGCTTGGCCGGGACTAGCGGATCCCCGGGGTACGAGCAGTACTTC
TRBV4-1	NA	NA	TRBJ2-7	CASSQEATGSSYEQYF	TGCGCCAGCAGCCAAGAGGCGACGGGAAGCTCCTACGAGCAGTACTTC
TRBV9	TRBD1	few	TRBJ2-7	CASSAGTGNLYEQYF	TGTGCCAGCAGCGCCGGGACAGGGAATTTGTACGAGCAGTACTTC
TRBV14	TRBD2	NA	TRBJ2-7	CASSQDGGSTTYEQYF	TGTGCCAGCAGCCAAGATGGCGGGAGTACAACCTACGAGCAGTACTTC
TRBV11-1	TRBD2	NA	TRBJ2-7	CASSFLPGLATEQYF	TGTGCCAGCAGCTTCCTCCCGGGACTAGCGACCGAGCAGTACTTC
TRBV7-3	NA	NA	TRBJ2-1	CASSRGLGKNEQFF	TGTGCCAGCAGCCGGGGACTCGGAAAGAATGAGCAGTTCTTC
TRBV2	NA	few	TRBJ2-7	CASSNSYEQYF	TGTGCCAGCAGTAACAGCTACGAGCAGTACTTC
TRBV6-5	NA	NA	TRBJ2-1	CASSYTRYEQFF	TGTGCCAGCAGTTACACAAGATATGAGCAGTTCTTC
TRBV9	NA	NA	TRBJ2-7	CASSGITGRGGDEQYF	TGTGCCAGCAGCGGAATCACAGGCCGGGGCGGCGACGAGCAGTACTTC
TRBV25-1	NA	NA	TRBJ2-1	CASSEFGSRNEQFF	TGTGCCAGCAGTGAATTCGGGAGTAGAAATGAGCAGTTCTTC
TRBV28	TRBD1	NA	TRBJ2-7	CASSSPPGTGYYEQYF	TGTGCCAGCAGTTCACCCCCCGGGACAGGGTACTACGAGCAGTACTTC
TRBV2	NA	NA	TRBJ1-1	CASSDLTEQGYSEAFF	TGTGCCAGCAGTGACCTTACGGAACAGGGTTATTCTGAAGCTTTCTTT
TRBV7-9	NA	few	TRBJ1-1	CASSLQENTEAFF	TGTGCCAGCAGCTTACAGGAGAACACTGAAGCTTTCTTT
TRBV12-5	NA	NA	TRBJ2-7	CARGRLGYEQYF	TGTGCTAGAGGCCGATTGGGCTACGAGCAGTACTTC
TRBV5-1	NA	NA	TRBJ2-1	CASGTLAGARNEQFF	TGCGCCAGCGGAACGTTGGCAGGAGCAAGAAATGAGCAGTTCTTC
TRBV19	NA	NA	TRBJ2-3	CASSQADTQYF	TGTGCCAGTAGTCAGGCAGATACGCAGTATTTT
TRBV4-2	NA	NA	TRBJ2-1	CASSQEWHGREQFF	TGTGCCAGCAGCCAAGAGTGGCATGGACGGGAGCAGTTCTTC
TRBV29-1	TRBD1	NA	TRBJ2-2	CSVGQGSNTGELFF	TGCAGCGTCGGACAGGGGTCAAACACCGGGGAGCTGTTTTTT
TRBV11-1	TRBD1	NA	TRBJ2-1	CASSLVGGQGNNEQFF	TGTGCCAGCAGCTTAGTAGGGGGACAGGGGAACAATGAGCAGTTCTTC
TRBV7-9	TRBD1	few	TRBJ2-7	CASSVSGTGRLGEQYF	TGTGCCAGCAGCGTGTCCGGGACAGGGCGGTTGGGCGAGCAGTACTTC
TRBV7-8	TRBD2	NA	TRBJ2-1	CASSLVGGASYNEQFF	TGTGCCAGCAGCTTAGTCGGGGGGGCGAGTTACAATGAGCAGTTCTTC
TRBV2	NA	NA	TRBJ1-5	CASGAAYSNQPQHF	TGTGCCAGCGGGGCGGCATATAGCAATCAGCCCCAGCATTTT
TRBV10-3	NA	few	TRBJ2-7	CAISESTNTLYEQYF	TGTGCCATCAGTGAGTCGACAAACACGCTCTACGAGCAGTACTTC
TRBV28	NA	few	TRBJ1-2	CASSPTASYGYTF	TGTGCCAGCAGCCCGACAGCGAGCTATGGCTACACCTTC
TRBV29-1	TRBD1	NA	TRBJ2-3	CSVGDRGDSDTQYF	TGCAGCGTTGGGGACAGGGGAGATTCAGATACGCAGTATTTT
TRBV5-1	TRBD1	NA	TRBJ1-1	CASSGPGGDTEAFF	TGCGCCAGCAGCGGACCAGGGGGCGATACTGAAGCTTTCTTT
TRBV10-3	NA	few	TRBJ1-5	CAISEGLVDQPQHF	TGTGCCATCAGTGAAGGCCTCGTAGATCAGCCCCAGCATTTT
TRBV5-1	NA	NA	TRBJ1-1	CASSLGGGNTEAFF	TGCGCCAGCAGCTTGGGAGGAGGGAACACTGAAGCTTTCTTT
TRBV11-2	NA	NA	TRBJ2-7	CASSSRPDLYEQYF	TGTGCCAGCAGCTCCCGACCGGACCTCTACGAGCAGTACTTC
TRBV6-6	TRBD2	NA	TRBJ2-7	CASSPPTSVAYEQYF	TGTGCCAGCAGCCCCCCCACTAGCGTCGCCTACGAGCAGTACTTC
TRBV9	NA	once	TRBJ1-1	CASSVGVSTGGIGSEAFF	TGTGCCAGCAGCGTAGGTGTGTCGACAGGAGGTATAGGTTCTGAAGCTTTCTTT
TRBV11-3	TRBD1	few	TRBJ2-3	CASSSGQSTDTQYF	TGTGCCAGCAGCTCGGGACAGAGCACAGATACGCAGTATTTT
TRBV28	NA	NA	TRBJ2-7	CASSLDRVFYEQYF	TGTGCCAGCAGTTTGGATCGAGTCTTCTACGAGCAGTACTTC
TRBV28	NA	few	TRBJ2-1	CASIGAPANEQFF	TGTGCCAGCATTGGAGCCCCTGCCAATGAGCAGTTCTTC
TRBV28	NA	NA	TRBJ2-6	CASVRSSGANVLTF	TGTGCCAGCGTACGGTCCTCTGGGGCCAACGTCCTGACTTTC
TRBV28	NA	NA	TRBJ2-1	CASSLGLANNEQFF	TGTGCCAGCAGCCTCGGACTGGCAAACAATGAGCAGTTCTTC
TRBV5-6	TRBD2	few	TRBJ2-7	CASSSASGIYEQYF	TGTGCCAGCAGTTCAGCTAGCGGGATCTACGAGCAGTACTTC
TRBV9	NA	NA	TRBJ1-4	CASSAPDGTGRDEKLFF	TGTGCCAGCAGCGCCCCCGACGGCACCGGTCGGGATGAAAAACTGTTTTTT